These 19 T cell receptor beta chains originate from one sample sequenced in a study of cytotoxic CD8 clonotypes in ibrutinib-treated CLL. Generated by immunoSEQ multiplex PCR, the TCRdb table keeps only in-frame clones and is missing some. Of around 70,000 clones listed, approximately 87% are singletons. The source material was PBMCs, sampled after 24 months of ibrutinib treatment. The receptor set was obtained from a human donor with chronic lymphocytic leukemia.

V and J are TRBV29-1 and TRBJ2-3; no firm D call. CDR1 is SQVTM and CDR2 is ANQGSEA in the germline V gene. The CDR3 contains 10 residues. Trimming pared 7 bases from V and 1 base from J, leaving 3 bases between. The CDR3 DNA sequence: TGCAGCGGGGGCACAGATACGCAGTATTTT. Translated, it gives CSGGTDTQYF.

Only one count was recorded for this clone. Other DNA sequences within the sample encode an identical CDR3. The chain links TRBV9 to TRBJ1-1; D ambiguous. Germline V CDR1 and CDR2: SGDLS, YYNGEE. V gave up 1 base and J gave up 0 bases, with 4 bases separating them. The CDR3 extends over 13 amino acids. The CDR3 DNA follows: TGTGCCAGCAGCGTAAGGATGAACACTGAAGCTTTCTTT. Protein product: CASSVRMNTEAFF.

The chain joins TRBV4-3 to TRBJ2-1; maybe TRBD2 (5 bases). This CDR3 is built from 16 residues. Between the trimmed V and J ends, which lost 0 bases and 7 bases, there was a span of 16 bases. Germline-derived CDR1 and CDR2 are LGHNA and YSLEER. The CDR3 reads CASSQDLRAGPNEQFF. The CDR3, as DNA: TGCGCCAGCAGCCAAGATCTCCGGGCGGGCCCAAATGAGCAGTTCTTC.

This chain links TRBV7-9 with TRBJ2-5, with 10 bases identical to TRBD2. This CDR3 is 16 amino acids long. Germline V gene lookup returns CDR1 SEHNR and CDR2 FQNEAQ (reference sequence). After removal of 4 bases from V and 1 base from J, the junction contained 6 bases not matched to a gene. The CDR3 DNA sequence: TGTGCCAGCAGCTCATCAGCGGGAGGGGGCCAAGAGACCCAGTACTTC. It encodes CASSSSAGGGQETQYF.

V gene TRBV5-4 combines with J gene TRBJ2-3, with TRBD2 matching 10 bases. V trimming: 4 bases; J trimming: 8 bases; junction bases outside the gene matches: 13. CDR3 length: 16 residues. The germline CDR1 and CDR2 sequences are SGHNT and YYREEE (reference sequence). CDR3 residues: CASSPRTSGMVGTQYF. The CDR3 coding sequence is TGTGCCAGCAGCCCCCGCACTAGCGGGATGGTGGGTACGCAGTATTTT.

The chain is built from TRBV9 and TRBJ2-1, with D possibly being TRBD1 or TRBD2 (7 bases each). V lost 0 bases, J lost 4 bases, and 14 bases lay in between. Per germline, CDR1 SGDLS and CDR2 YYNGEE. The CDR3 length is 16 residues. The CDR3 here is CASSVEARGGYNEQFF. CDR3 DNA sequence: TGTGCCAGCAGCGTAGAGGCCAGGGGGGGATACAATGAGCAGTTCTTC.

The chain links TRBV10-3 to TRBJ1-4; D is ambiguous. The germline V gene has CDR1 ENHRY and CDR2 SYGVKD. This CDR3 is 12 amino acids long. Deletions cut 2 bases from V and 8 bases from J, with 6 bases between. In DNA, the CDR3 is TGTGCCATCAGTGAGGGCGAGGAAAAACTGTTTTTT. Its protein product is CAISEGEEKLFF.

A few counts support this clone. CDR3 nucleotides: TGTGCCAGTGCCGTGTTAATGGGGAATCAGCCCCAGCATTTT. This codes for CASAVLMGNQPQHF. This chain links TRBV19 with TRBJ1-5, with D hard to call. CDR3 size: 14 residues. Germline V gene data show CDR1 as LNHDA and CDR2 as SQIVND (reference sequence). Trimming took off 8 bases at V and 4 bases at J, with 15 bases between the two ends.

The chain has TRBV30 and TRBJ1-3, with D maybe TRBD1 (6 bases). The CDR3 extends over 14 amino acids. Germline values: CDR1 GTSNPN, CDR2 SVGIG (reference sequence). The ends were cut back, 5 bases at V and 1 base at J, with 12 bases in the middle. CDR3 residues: CAWLSGASGNTIYF. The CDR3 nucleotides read TGTGCCTGGCTTTCAGGGGCTTCTGGAAACACCATATATTTT.

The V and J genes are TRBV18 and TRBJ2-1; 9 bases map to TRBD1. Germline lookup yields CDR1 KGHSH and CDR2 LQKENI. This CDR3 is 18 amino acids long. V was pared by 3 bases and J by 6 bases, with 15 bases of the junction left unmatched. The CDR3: CASSPGTGPGMWGNEQFF. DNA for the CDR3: TGTGCCAGCTCACCCGGGACAGGGCCGGGGATGTGGGGCAATGAGCAGTTCTTC.

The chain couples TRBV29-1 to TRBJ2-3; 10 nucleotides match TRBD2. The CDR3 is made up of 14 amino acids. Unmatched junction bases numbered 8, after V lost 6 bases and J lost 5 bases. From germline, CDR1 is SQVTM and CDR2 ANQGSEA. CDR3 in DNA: TGCAGCGTCCATACTAGCGGGGTCGGAGATACGCAGTATTTT. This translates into CSVHTSGVGDTQYF.

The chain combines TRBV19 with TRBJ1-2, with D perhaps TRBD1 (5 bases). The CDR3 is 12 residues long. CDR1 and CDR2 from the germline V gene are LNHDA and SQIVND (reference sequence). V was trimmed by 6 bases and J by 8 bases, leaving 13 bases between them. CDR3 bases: TGTGCCAGTAGCACAGGAGGAGTAGGCTACACCTTC. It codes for CASSTGGVGYTF.

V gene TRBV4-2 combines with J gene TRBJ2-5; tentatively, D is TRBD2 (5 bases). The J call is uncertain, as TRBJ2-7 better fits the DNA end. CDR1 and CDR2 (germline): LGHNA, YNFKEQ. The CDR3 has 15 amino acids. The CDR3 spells CASSQESELGYEQYF. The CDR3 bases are TGTGCCAGCAGCCAAGAGTCTGAACTAGGCTACGAGCAGTACTTC.

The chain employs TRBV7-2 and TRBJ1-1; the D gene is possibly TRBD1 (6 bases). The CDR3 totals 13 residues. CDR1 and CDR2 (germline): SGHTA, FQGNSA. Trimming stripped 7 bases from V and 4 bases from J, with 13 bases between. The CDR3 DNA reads TGTGCCAGCATCCCTGGACAGACCACTGAAGCTTTCTTT. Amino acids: CASIPGQTTEAFF.

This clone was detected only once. The CDR3 DNA follows: TGTGCCAGCAGTACAGCTTCAACTAATGAAAAACTGTTTTTT. This codes for CASSTASTNEKLFF. The chain employs TRBV7-9 and TRBJ1-4; D is unresolved. Germline V gene lookup returns CDR1 SEHNR and CDR2 FQNEAQ (reference sequence). The CDR3 runs 14 residues. V lost 6 bases and J lost 0, with 8 bases in between.

The CDR3 DNA is TGTGCCAGCAGCCAAGTAACAGGACTAGCGGGAGGGTCCTACAATGAGCAGTTCTTC. It codes for CASSQVTGLAGGSYNEQFF. The gene calls are TRBV14 and TRBJ2-1, with 15 bases fitting TRBD2. This CDR3 contains 19 residues. V was pared by 1 base and J by 1 base, with 5 bases of the junction left unmatched. Germline V CDR1 and CDR2: SGHDN, FVKESK.

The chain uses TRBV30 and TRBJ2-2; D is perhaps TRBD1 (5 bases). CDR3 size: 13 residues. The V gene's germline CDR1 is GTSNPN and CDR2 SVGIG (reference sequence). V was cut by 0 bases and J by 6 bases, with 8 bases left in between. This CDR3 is CAWSVVGAGELFF. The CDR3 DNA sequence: TGTGCCTGGAGTGTCGTAGGGGCCGGGGAGCTGTTTTTT.

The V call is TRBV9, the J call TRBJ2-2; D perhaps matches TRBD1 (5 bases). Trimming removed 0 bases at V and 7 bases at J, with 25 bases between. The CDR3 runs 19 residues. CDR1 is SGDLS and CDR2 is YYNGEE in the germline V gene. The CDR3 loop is CASSVAVGGGAGISGELFF. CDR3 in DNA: TGTGCCAGCAGCGTAGCAGTCGGTGGTGGGGCAGGGATCAGCGGGGAGCTGTTTTTT.

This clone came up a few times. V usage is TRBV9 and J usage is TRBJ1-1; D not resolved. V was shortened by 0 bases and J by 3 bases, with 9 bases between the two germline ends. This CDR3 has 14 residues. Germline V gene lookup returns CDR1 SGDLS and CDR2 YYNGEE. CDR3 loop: CASSVGGSDTEAFF. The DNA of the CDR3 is TGTGCCAGCAGCGTAGGGGGAAGTGACACTGAAGCTTTCTTT.